Listed below are T cell receptor beta chains from one sample, sequenced in a study of breast tumors, draining lymph nodes, adjacent tissues. Each CDR3 protein gets one entry after TCRdb re-called the multiplex PCR reads with MiXCR. The repertoire has fewer than 90,000 distinct CDR3 sequences, approximately 28% of them found once; the top ten carry roughly 7.3%. The sample was axillary lymph node tissue. Receptors originate from a female donor with breast cancer. Some clones in this sample may be carry-over from other donors' samples. Each CDR3 is given without its conserved first and last residue. The order of the fields is V gene, CDR3 protein.

V gene: TRBV20-1
CDR3 protein: SARGQGVRYEQY

V gene: TRBV7-9
CDR3 protein: ASSLMGTSGKFEQY

V gene: TRBV5-1
CDR3 protein: ASSLDRAANTGELF

V gene: TRBV10-2
CDR3 protein: ASSLLAGGYNEQF

V gene: TRBV2
CDR3 protein: ASSDQATYGYT

V gene: TRBV6-5
CDR3 protein: ASSPPSGSWADTQY

V gene: TRBV19
CDR3 protein: ASSPQVNQPQH

V gene: TRBV29-1
CDR3 protein: SVGGGGKQETQY

V gene: TRBV3-2
CDR3 protein: TSSQDSQHQGSQDTQY

V gene: TRBV19
CDR3 protein: ASSISGSRTSSQPQP

V gene: TRBV6-2/TRBV6-3
CDR3 protein: ASSYSIVTGFIQPQH

V gene: TRBV19
CDR3 protein: ASTSTGSQPRH

V gene: TRBV16
CDR3 protein: AWNGKASGQGKTQF

V gene: TRBV7-2
CDR3 protein: ASSLDGGTYNEQF

V gene: TRBV30
CDR3 protein: AWGQEVNSPLH

V gene: TRBV7-9
CDR3 protein: ASSLLGTGPDEQY

V gene: TRBV5-6
CDR3 protein: ASTALTDSQETQC

V gene: TRBV4-2
CDR3 protein: ASSQDRGAETNEKLF

V gene: TRBV6-6
CDR3 protein: ASSRLANSYEQY

V gene: TRBV9
CDR3 protein: ASSVGGREAEAF

V gene: TRBV11-2
CDR3 protein: ASSLAYRGDTQY

V gene: TRBV7-9
CDR3 protein: ASSLQGAYGYT

V gene: TRBV20-1
CDR3 protein: SASTSGSYEQY

V gene: TRBV27
CDR3 protein: ASIRGAGDSSYNEQF